Following are 17 T cell receptor beta chains from one sample sequenced in a study of early T cells in non-severe SARS-CoV-2 infection. From the 5' RACE reads, TCRdb called clonotypes with MiXCR, one entry per CDR3 protein. The sample consists of 43,000 or so distinct CDR3 sequences, about 4% of them appearing once. The sequenced material came from whole blood. The receptors were gathered from an adult who was a healthcare worker with PCR-confirmed SARS-CoV-2 infection or an uninfected control (not recorded which).

In regard to this clonotype: A clone one base away is much larger, so this may be a read error. The J gene is TRBJ2-7, the V gene TRBV6-5, with D possibly TRBD1 on 6 matching bases. V was trimmed by 6 bases and J by 7 bases, leaving 22 bases between them. Germline CDR1 is MNHEY and CDR2 is SVGAGI. This CDR3 spans 15 amino acids. In DNA form, the CDR3 reads TGTGCCAGCAGCCGCCGGGACAAGGGGCTGGGAGAGCAGTACTTC. Protein: CASSRRDKGLGEQYF.

This clonotype was seen repeatedly, ten times or more. The V call is TRBV21-1, the J call TRBJ2-7; the table's D call TRBD1 went unverified against the DNA. TRBV21-1 is a listed pseudogene. The CDR3 length is 15 residues. CDR3 bases: TGTGCCAGCAGCAAACCGGGACAGGGGTTCTGCGAGCAGTACTTC. Translated, it gives CASSKPGQGFCEQYF.

This clonotype was recorded at least ten times. CDR3: CASSLVSALYYEQYF. The CDR3 DNA reads as TGTGCCAGCAGCTTAGTGTCCGCCCTTTACTACGAGCAGTACTTC. The J gene is TRBJ2-7, the V gene TRBV7-9; unclear D gene. The CDR3 length is 15 residues. The ends were cut back, 1 base at V and 3 bases at J, with 13 bases in the middle. In germline, CDR1 is SEHNR, CDR2 FQNEAQ (reference sequence).

The J gene is TRBJ1-4, the V gene TRBV7-9; D unclear. This CDR3 is 15 amino acids long. V dropped 5 bases and J dropped 1 base, with 11 bases sitting between them. CDR1 and CDR2 from the germline V gene are SEHNR and FQNEAQ (reference sequence). DNA of the CDR3: TGTGCCAGCAGCCAAAGAGGGATAACTAATGAAAAACTGTTTTTT. This sequence encodes CASSQRGITNEKLFF. Complete variable domain (other parts from reference TRBV7-9 and TRBJ1-4): DTGVSQNPRHKITKRGQNVTFRCDPISEHNRLYWYRQTLGQGPEFLTYFQNEAQLEKSRLLSDRFSAERPKGSFSTLEIQRTEQGDSAMYLCASSQRGITNEKLFFGSGTQLSVL.

Turning to this clonotype: Being one base from a much bigger clone, this may be a read error. No conserved phenylalanine or tryptophan is present at the end of the CDR3, so a read error is the likely explanation. The gene calls are TRBV20-1 and TRBJ1-1; 8 bases map to TRBD1. Trimming at V came to 5 bases and at J to 4 bases, leaving 9 bases not matched to a gene. The length of the CDR3 is 14 residues. Per the germline V gene, CDR1 is DFQATT and CDR2 is SNEGSKA (reference sequence). The CDR3 spells CSAVRTGRSTEAFY. The DNA of the CDR3 is TGCAGTGCTGTCAGGACAGGGCGTTCCACTGAAGCTTTCTAT.

In this sample, this clonotype turned up many times. The chain joins TRBV12-5 to TRBJ1-4; no reliable D call. The CDR3 contains 15 residues. The germline V gene encodes CDR1 LGHNT and CDR2 FRNRAP. V lost 0 bases to trimming and J lost 1 base, with 6 bases between them. The CDR3 DNA reads as TGTGCTAGTGGTTTGGTACCCGAAACTAATGAAAAACTGTTTTTT. This gives the protein CASGLVPETNEKLFF.

This clonotype was seen a few times. The chain combines TRBV6-5 with TRBJ2-7, with D unresolved. The length of the CDR3 is 13 residues. Germline CDR1 reads MNHEY; CDR2 reads SVGAGI. V was trimmed by 3 bases and J by 1 base, leaving 7 bases between them. The CDR3 sequence is CASSYEESYEQYF. In nucleotides, the CDR3 is TGTGCCAGCAGTTATGAGGAGTCCTACGAGCAGTACTTC.

Many counts were recorded for this clonotype. CDR3 in DNA: TGCAGTGCTAGGGCGGTGGGTAGAGAGACCCAGTACTTC. It translates to CSARAVGRETQYF. This chain joins TRBV20-1 and TRBJ2-5; D unresolved. CDR3 length: 13 amino acids. Between the trimmed V and J ends, which lost 3 bases and 4 bases, there was a span of 12 bases. The germline V gene encodes CDR1 DFQATT and CDR2 SNEGSKA (reference sequence).

The chain combines TRBV7-8 with TRBJ1-1, with TRBD1 matching over 7 bases. Germline trimming cut 5 bases from V and 0 bases from J; bases unmatched to any gene: 9. Germline V CDR1 and CDR2: SGHVS, FQNEAQ. This CDR3 is 16 amino acids long. The CDR3 sequence: CASSPRTGKMNTEAFF. CDR3 bases: TGTGCCAGCAGCCCCCGGACAGGAAAAATGAACACTGAAGCTTTCTTT.

This clonotype occurred a few times. The chain carries TRBV12-3 or TRBV12-4 and TRBJ2-7; D not resolved. V lost 6 bases and J 6 bases, leaving 21 bases between the germline ends. The CDR3 runs 15 residues. The CDR3, as DNA: TGTGCCAGCAGCCTGTCAAGTACTACGAAGGGCGAGCAGTACTTC. It specifies CASSLSSTTKGEQYF.

This clonotype showed up just a few times. J is TRBJ2-1 and V is TRBV2, with 9 bases fitting TRBD2. In germline, CDR1 is SNHLY, CDR2 FYNNEI. The junction had 6 bases not matched to a gene; V was cut back by 2 bases and J by 4 bases. This CDR3 is built from 16 residues. CDR3 nucleotides: TGTGCCAGCAGTGAACGGACTAGCGTTGCTTACAATGAGCAGTTCTTC. Amino acid sequence: CASSERTSVAYNEQFF.

This clonotype was found many times. The CDR3 DNA sequence: TGTGCCAGCAGCCCGTACACAGATACGCAGTATTTT. It is translated as CASSPYTDTQYF. The chain is built from TRBV7-2 and TRBJ2-3; D remains ambiguous. The CDR3 spans 12 residues. The V end was cut by 5 bases, the J end by 2 bases, with 5 bases between. The germline V gene has CDR1 SGHTA and CDR2 FQGNSA.

This clonotype has ten or more counts. This sequence joins TRBV12-3 or TRBV12-4 and TRBJ1-5; TRBD1 is a possible D gene (6 bases). The V end lost 4 bases, the J end lost 11 bases, and 12 bases lay between the germline ends. The CDR3 is 12 residues long. DNA for the CDR3: TGTGCCAGCAGTTACCTCGACAGGACCCAGCATTTT. It encodes CASSYLDRTQHF.

This clonotype came up many times. This chain links TRBV6-2 or TRBV6-3 with TRBJ2-7; D call uncertain. The CDR3 covers 13 residues. V gave up 6 bases and J gave up 0 bases, with 9 bases separating them. The germline V gene has CDR1 MNHEY and CDR2 SVGEGT. The chain's CDR3 is CASRPSASYEQYF. For the CDR3, the DNA is TGTGCCAGCAGGCCTTCCGCCTCCTACGAGCAGTACTTC.

This clonotype was seen ten or more times. The genes are TRBV5-1 and TRBJ1-1, with D tentatively TRBD1 (5 bases). The germline CDR1 and CDR2 sequences are SGHRS and YFSETQ. CDR3 length: 14 amino acids. The V end lost 0 bases, the J end lost 4 bases, and 10 bases lay between the germline ends. The CDR3 here is CASSLAGGSTEAFF. In DNA form, the CDR3 reads TGCGCCAGCAGCTTGGCCGGGGGGAGCACTGAAGCTTTCTTT.

Many counts were recorded for this clonotype. The V call is TRBV29-1, the J call TRBJ1-1; a weak D match, TRBD1 (6 bases). The CDR3 runs to 12 residues. Germline lookup yields CDR1 SQVTM and CDR2 ANQGSEA. Trimming pared 4 bases from V and 7 bases from J, leaving 13 bases between. CDR3: CSVVGGRHEAFF. The DNA of the CDR3 is TGCAGCGTTGTTGGGGGGCGGCATGAAGCTTTCTTT.

This clonotype was counted at least ten times. The chain uses TRBV29-1 and TRBJ2-2, with 7 positions matching TRBD1. V was pared by 6 bases and J by 7 bases, with 11 bases of the junction left unmatched. Germline V gene data show CDR1 as SQVTM and CDR2 as ANQGSEA. This CDR3 contains 14 residues. In DNA form, the CDR3 reads TGCAGCGTCACCCCCACAGGGGTGAACGGGGAGCTGTTTTTT. Its translation: CSVTPTGVNGELFF.